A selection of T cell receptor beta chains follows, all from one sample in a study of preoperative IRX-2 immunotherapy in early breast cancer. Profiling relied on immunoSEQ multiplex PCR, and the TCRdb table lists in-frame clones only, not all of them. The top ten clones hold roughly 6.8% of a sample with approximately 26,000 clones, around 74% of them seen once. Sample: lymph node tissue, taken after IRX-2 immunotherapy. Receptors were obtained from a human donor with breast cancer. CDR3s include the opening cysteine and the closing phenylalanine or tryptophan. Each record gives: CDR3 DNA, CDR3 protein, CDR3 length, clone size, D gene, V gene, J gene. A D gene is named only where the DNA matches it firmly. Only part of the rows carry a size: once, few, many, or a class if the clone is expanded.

CDR3nt: TGCAGCGTAAACGAAGGACGGCCTACCTCTGGGGCCAACGTCCTGACTTTC; CDR3aa: CSVNEGRPTSGANVLTF; len: 17; abundance: .; d_gene: .; v_gene: TRBV29-1; j_gene: TRBJ2-6
CDR3nt: TGTGCCAGTACCCCCAAGGGCAGGGGGGATGAAAAACTGTTTTTT; CDR3aa: CASTPKGRGDEKLFF; len: 15; abundance: .; d_gene: TRBD1; v_gene: TRBV19; j_gene: TRBJ1-4
CDR3nt: TGTGCCAGTAGGACTGGTGGCGGGACAGATACGCAGTATTTT; CDR3aa: CASRTGGGTDTQYF; len: 14; abundance: .; d_gene: .; v_gene: TRBV19; j_gene: TRBJ2-3
CDR3nt: TGTGCCAGCAGCCTTGGACTAGCGGGAGTAAATGAGCAGTTCTTC; CDR3aa: CASSLGLAGVNEQFF; len: 15; abundance: .; d_gene: TRBD2; v_gene: TRBV11-1; j_gene: TRBJ2-1
CDR3nt: TGTGCCAGCAGCTACCAAGGACAGGGCACTGAAGCTTTCTTT; CDR3aa: CASSYQGQGTEAFF; len: 14; abundance: .; d_gene: TRBD1; v_gene: TRBV11-3; j_gene: TRBJ1-1
CDR3nt: TGTGCCAGCAGTTACTCGAAAAATGCACTGAACACTGAAGCTTTCTTT; CDR3aa: CASSYSKNALNTEAFF; len: 16; abundance: .; d_gene: .; v_gene: TRBV6-8; j_gene: TRBJ1-1
CDR3nt: TGTGCCAGCAGCTTGGAGGATAGTGGGGTCTACTATGGCTACACCTTC; CDR3aa: CASSLEDSGVYYGYTF; len: 16; abundance: .; d_gene: .; v_gene: TRBV11-3; j_gene: TRBJ1-2
CDR3nt: TGTGCCAGCAGTAAACCGGGACTAGGTGCCTACGAGCAGTACTTC; CDR3aa: CASSKPGLGAYEQYF; len: 15; abundance: .; d_gene: TRBD2; v_gene: TRBV7-1; j_gene: TRBJ2-7
CDR3nt: TGTGCCAGCAGTTTCGGGGGAAGTCAGCCCCAGCATTTT; CDR3aa: CASSFGGSQPQHF; len: 13; abundance: .; d_gene: .; v_gene: TRBV28; j_gene: TRBJ1-5
CDR3nt: TGTGCCAGTAGCCTAAGCGGACACGACAATCAGCCCCAGCATTTT; CDR3aa: CASSLSGHDNQPQHF; len: 15; abundance: few; d_gene: .; v_gene: TRBV19; j_gene: TRBJ1-5
CDR3nt: TGTGCCAGCATATACGGGGGCGAGAGCACTGAAGCTTTCTTT; CDR3aa: CASIYGGESTEAFF; len: 14; abundance: .; d_gene: .; v_gene: TRBV6-8; j_gene: TRBJ1-1
CDR3nt: TGTGCCAGCAGACGGGAGAACACAGATACGCAGTATTTT; CDR3aa: CASRRENTDTQYF; len: 13; abundance: once; d_gene: .; v_gene: TRBV28; j_gene: TRBJ2-3
CDR3nt: TGTGCCAGCAGTTTTTTCAAGGGGGGTTTTGGAAGAGGTATCGATCAGCCCCAGCATTTT; CDR3aa: CASSFFKGGFGRGIDQPQHF; len: 20; abundance: .; d_gene: .; v_gene: TRBV28; j_gene: TRBJ1-5
CDR3nt: TGTGCCTGGGCTCAGGTCCGGGAGCTGTTTTTT; CDR3aa: CAWAQVRELFF; len: 11; abundance: .; d_gene: .; v_gene: TRBV30; j_gene: TRBJ2-2
CDR3nt: TGTGCCAGTACACTAGCGGGGGTTTCCTACGAGCAGTACTTC; CDR3aa: CASTLAGVSYEQYF; len: 14; abundance: .; d_gene: TRBD2; v_gene: TRBV6-8; j_gene: TRBJ2-7
CDR3nt: TGTGCCAGCAGCCCCCGGGCAGGGGGCAAATCGACTGGGGCCAACGTCCTGACTTTC; CDR3aa: CASSPRAGGKSTGANVLTF; len: 19; abundance: medium-sized; d_gene: TRBD1; v_gene: TRBV11-3; j_gene: TRBJ2-6
CDR3nt: TGTGCCTGGAGGTTGGGCAGGAACACTGAAGCTTTCTTT; CDR3aa: CAWRLGRNTEAFF; len: 13; abundance: .; d_gene: .; v_gene: TRBV30; j_gene: TRBJ1-1
CDR3nt: TGTGCCAGCAGGCGCTCTTACGAGCAGTACTTC; CDR3aa: CASRRSYEQYF; len: 11; abundance: .; d_gene: .; v_gene: TRBV6-9; j_gene: TRBJ2-7
CDR3nt: TGCGCCAGCAGCTTAAGGACAGGGACGATTTGGTCCTACACCTTC; CDR3aa: CASSLRTGTIWSYTF; len: 15; abundance: .; d_gene: TRBD1; v_gene: TRBV5-1; j_gene: TRBJ1-2
CDR3nt: TGTGCCAGCAGCTCCGGACAGGAGGACACCTCTGGGGCCAACGTCCTGACTTTC; CDR3aa: CASSSGQEDTSGANVLTF; len: 18; abundance: .; d_gene: TRBD1; v_gene: TRBV11-3; j_gene: TRBJ2-6
CDR3nt: TGTGCCAGCTCACGCCCGGGCTCCGGAAATGAAAAACTGTTTTTT; CDR3aa: CASSRPGSGNEKLFF; len: 15; abundance: .; d_gene: .; v_gene: TRBV18; j_gene: TRBJ1-4
CDR3nt: TGTGCCAGCAGGGACATCGATGGGGTTGAAGCTTTCTTT; CDR3aa: CASRDIDGVEAFF; len: 13; abundance: .; d_gene: .; v_gene: TRBV7-4; j_gene: TRBJ1-1
CDR3nt: TGTGCCAGCAGTCCAGCCATCGCCTACGAGCAGTACTTC; CDR3aa: CASSPAIAYEQYF; len: 13; abundance: .; d_gene: .; v_gene: TRBV6-4; j_gene: TRBJ2-7
CDR3nt: TGTGCCATTGGGACAGGGGGCAACTCTGGGGCCAACGTCCTGACTTTC; CDR3aa: CAIGTGGNSGANVLTF; len: 16; abundance: .; d_gene: TRBD1; v_gene: TRBV6-8; j_gene: TRBJ2-6
CDR3nt: TGTGCCAGCAGCTTAAGGGATAACACCGGGGAGCTGTTTTTT; CDR3aa: CASSLRDNTGELFF; len: 14; abundance: .; d_gene: .; v_gene: TRBV11-3; j_gene: TRBJ2-2
CDR3nt: TGCGCCAGCAGCTTGGTGGAGCGGGAGAGGGATACGCAGTATTTT; CDR3aa: CASSLVERERDTQYF; len: 15; abundance: .; d_gene: TRBD2; v_gene: TRBV5-1; j_gene: TRBJ2-3